Listed below are T cell receptor beta chains from one sample, sequenced in a study of cytomegalovirus exposure and HLA in healthy donors. Method: immunoSEQ multiplex PCR; TCRdb's copy keeps in-frame clones and lacks some. The sample includes approximately 150,000 clones, roughly 85% of them seen just once. Sequencing was performed on PBMCs. Receptors were obtained from a man aged 35 to 55 in good health and CMV-seronegative. Each CDR3 is given with its conserved first and last residue. D genes are given only for firm matches. Not all rows give a size; the values are once, few, many and, for expanded clones, a class.

NA	TRBV9	TRBD2	TRBJ2-5	TGTGCCAGCAGCACCAGGACTAGCGGGATCCAAGAGACCCAGTACTTC	CASSTRTSGIQETQYF
few	TRBV5-1	NA	TRBJ1-4	TGCGCCAGCAGGGCGGCGTGGGGGGATAATGAAAAACTGTTTTTT	CASRAAWGDNEKLFF
once	TRBV7-9	NA	TRBJ1-2	TGTTCCAGCAGCCTGGGGGGGGCGATGTCTAACTATGGCTACACCTTC	CSSSLGGAMSNYGYTF
few	TRBV2	TRBD1	TRBJ2-5	TGTGCCAGCAGTGAGACCGTATTGGGACAGCCTATCCAAGAGACCCAGTACTTC	CASSETVLGQPIQETQYF
NA	TRBV11-1	TRBD2	TRBJ2-4	TGTGCCAGCAGCTTAGCGCGAGGAGGGAGGGCCAAAAACAGTCAGTACTTC	CASSLARGGRAKNSQYF
few	TRBV19	TRBD1	TRBJ1-2	TGTGCCAGTAGTACTCCTCCTGGACAGGGGCGCAGCTATGGCTACACCTTC	CASSTPPGQGRSYGYTF
NA	TRBV19	NA	TRBJ2-7	TGTGCCAGTAGTATAGGGGCAGCCTCCTACGAGCAGTACTTC	CASSIGAASYEQYF
few	TRBV7-9	NA	TRBJ1-1	TGTGCCAGCAGCCATCCAGACAGTCATGAAGCTTTCTTT	CASSHPDSHEAFF
NA	TRBV7-2	TRBD1	TRBJ1-2	TGTGCCAGCAGCTGGGGACAGTTGAGAAATGGCTACACCTTC	CASSWGQLRNGYTF
NA	TRBV5-1	NA	TRBJ2-5	TGCGCCAGCGGCCCCCAAGGACAGCCCCTTCAAGAGACCCAGTACTTC	CASGPQGQPLQETQYF
NA	TRBV19	NA	TRBJ1-4	TGTGCCAGTACCAAACAGCCCGCAACTAATGAAAAACTGTTTTTT	CASTKQPATNEKLFF
once	TRBV27	TRBD2	TRBJ2-7	TGTGTGATAGCGGGAGTACCCTACGAGCAGTACTTC	CVIAGVPYEQYF
NA	TRBV9	NA	TRBJ1-3	TGTGCCAGCCTTAAAAGGGGGGGGTCTGGAAACACCATATATTTT	CASLKRGGSGNTIYF
NA	TRBV29-1	TRBD1	TRBJ2-1	TGCAGCGTTGTGCAGGGGGCGGTCAATGAGCAGTTCTTC	CSVVQGAVNEQFF
few	TRBV18	NA	TRBJ2-7	TGTGCCAGCTCAATTCGGCAGGTCGGAAACGAGCAGTACTTC	CASSIRQVGNEQYF
NA	TRBV21-1	NA	TRBJ2-6	TGTGCCAGCAGCTATCCGGGACAGGGGAGCTCTGGGGCCAACGTCCTGACTTTC	CASSYPGQGSSGANVLTF
NA	TRBV7-9	NA	TRBJ2-4	TGTGCCAGCAGCTCATCATTATCAGGTTCGGACATTCAGTACTTC	CASSSSLSGSDIQYF
NA	TRBV4-1	NA	TRBJ2-1	TGCGCCAGCAGCCAAGATAGAGGGCCGCCCTACAATGAGCAGTTCTTC	CASSQDRGPPYNEQFF
NA	TRBV2	TRBD1	TRBJ2-1	TGTGCCAGCCCCCTGAAGGGACAGGCGTACAATGAGCAGTTCTTC	CASPLKGQAYNEQFF
NA	TRBV7-2	TRBD2	TRBJ2-4	TGTGCCAGCAGCCCCGGGCGGGGGGCCAAAAACATTCAGCACTTC	CASSPGRGAKNIQHF
NA	TRBV7-7	TRBD2	TRBJ2-1	TGTGCTAGCAGCTCCGGGACTAGCGTTTCCTACAATGAGCAGTTCTTC	CASSSGTSVSYNEQFF
few	TRBV6-5	TRBD2	TRBJ2-5	TGTGCCAGCTTTCGTGAAGGGACGGGGGGGACCCAGTACTTC	CASFREGTGGTQYF
NA	TRBV30	NA	TRBJ1-2	TGTGCCTGGAGTAAAAACAGGGAGACTGGCTACACCTTC	CAWSKNRETGYTF
few	TRBV28	TRBD1	TRBJ2-1	TGTGCCAGCGGAATCGACAGGGGCCCCGGAGGGGAGCAGTTCTTC	CASGIDRGPGGEQFF
NA	TRBV11-2	NA	TRBJ2-3	TGTGCCGCTTGGGACATCCGTACTAGCACAGATACGCAGTATTTT	CAAWDIRTSTDTQYF
NA	TRBV5-1	NA	TRBJ2-2	TGCGCCAGCAGCAGGGACACGATGAACACCGGGGAGCTGTTTTTT	CASSRDTMNTGELFF
NA	TRBV5-1	TRBD1	TRBJ1-1	TGCGCCAGCAGCTTGAGGCCCGAGCAGGGGGACACTGAAGCTTTCTTT	CASSLRPEQGDTEAFF
NA	TRBV2	NA	TRBJ2-5	TGTGCCAGCATTTACCTCCCACAGCCGGGGTGGGAGACCCAGTACTTC	CASIYLPQPGWETQYF
few	TRBV5-1	NA	TRBJ1-4	TGCGCCAGCAGCCTGACGGGGATGGGTGAAAAACTGTTTTTT	CASSLTGMGEKLFF
NA	TRBV7-9	NA	TRBJ1-2	TGTTCCAGCAGTCCTTTAGTTGGCTACACCTTC	CSSSPLVGYTF
NA	TRBV18	TRBD1	TRBJ2-7	TGTGCCAGCTCACGGGACCGGGACAGGGGGCTCCAGGAGCAGTACTTC	CASSRDRDRGLQEQYF
NA	TRBV5-1	TRBD2	TRBJ2-1	TGCGCCAGCAGCTTGGTTACTAGCGGGATTTCCTACAATGAGCAGTTCTTC	CASSLVTSGISYNEQFF
few	TRBV18	NA	TRBJ1-5	TGTGCCAGCTCACCTACTAATCAGCCCCAGCATTTT	CASSPTNQPQHF
NA	TRBV7-9	NA	TRBJ1-1	TGTTCCAGCAGCTTAGCGCGGCAGTATGAAGCTTTCTTT	CSSSLARQYEAFF
few	TRBV2	TRBD2	TRBJ2-7	TGTGCCAGCAGCGCCCGCGGGACTAGCGGAACCTACGAGCAGTACTTC	CASSARGTSGTYEQYF
NA	TRBV19	NA	TRBJ2-4	TGTGCCAGTAGTATAAGTAGCTGGAACATTCAGTACTTC	CASSISSWNIQYF
few	TRBV19	NA	TRBJ1-4	TGTGCCAGCCGCTCCGGGGGGCAGGGCGGGGAAAAACTGTTTTTT	CASRSGGQGGEKLFF
NA	TRBV7-2	TRBD2	TRBJ2-7	TGTGCCAGCAGCTTCGGGACTAGCGGAACCTACGAGCAGTACTTC	CASSFGTSGTYEQYF
NA	TRBV5-6	TRBD2	TRBJ2-3	TGTGCCAGCAGCCCTCCACTAGCGGGAAGTTTAGATACGCAGTATTTT	CASSPPLAGSLDTQYF
NA	TRBV7-9	NA	TRBJ2-5	TGTGCCAGCAGCACAGGGAGTACGGAGACCCAGTACTTC	CASSTGSTETQYF
NA	TRBV19	TRBD1	TRBJ2-5	TGTGCCAGTAGTAGGACCGGGACAGGGTCGGAGACCCAGTACTTC	CASSRTGTGSETQYF
NA	TRBV7-9	NA	TRBJ2-7	TGTGCCAGCAGCTGGCTTCACGAGCAGTACTTC	CASSWLHEQYF
NA	TRBV19	TRBD1	TRBJ2-2	TGTGCCAGTACCCAAGATGGGACAGACACCGGGGAGCTGTTTTTT	CASTQDGTDTGELFF
few	TRBV7-8	NA	TRBJ1-1	TGTGCCAGCAGCTTAGGAGGGACTACTGAAGCTTTCTTT	CASSLGGTTEAFF
few	TRBV11-3	TRBD1	TRBJ2-3	TGTGCCAGCAGCTTAGGGACAGGGTCAGATACGCAGTATTTT	CASSLGTGSDTQYF
NA	TRBV5-1	TRBD2	TRBJ2-7	TGCGCCAGCAGCTTGGGTACGGGGACTAGCGGGGGGTACGAGCAGTACTTC	CASSLGTGTSGGYEQYF
NA	TRBV23-1	TRBD1	TRBJ2-7	TGCGCCAGCAGTCAATGGGAGGGGACAGGGGCCTACGAGCAGTACTTC	CASSQWEGTGAYEQYF
NA	TRBV13	TRBD2	TRBJ2-2	TGTGCCAGCAGCTCTACCTGGACTAGCGGGAGTCAGAACACCGGGGAGCTGTTTTTT	CASSSTWTSGSQNTGELFF
NA	TRBV9	TRBD2	TRBJ2-2	TGTGCCAGCAGCCTTCTTCCAGCGGGAGGGCCGGCGAGAGGGGAGCTGTTTTTT	CASSLLPAGGPARGELFF
NA	TRBV15	NA	TRBJ2-5	TGTGCCACCAGAGGGGGGGTCGGGGAGACCCAGTACTTC	CATRGGVGETQYF
NA	TRBV5-5	TRBD1	TRBJ2-1	TGTGCCAGCAGCCCAATATACCGGGACAGGGTCTCGTCTCGTAATGAGCAGTTCTTC	CASSPIYRDRVSSRNEQFF
NA	TRBV20-1	NA	TRBJ1-4	TGCAGTGCGGCGGGGCGCGAAAAACTGTTTTTT	CSAAGREKLFF
NA	TRBV7-2	TRBD1	TRBJ2-7	TGTGCCAGCAGCAGAGGGACAGGGTACGAGCAGTACTTC	CASSRGTGYEQYF
NA	TRBV4-3	NA	TRBJ2-5	TGCGCCAGCAGCCAAGAAGGGGGGGGGCCGGGAAATCTAGAGACCCAGTACTTC	CASSQEGGGPGNLETQYF